The sequence of this T cell receptor beta chain was determined in a study of shared clonotypes between healthy human individuals (TCRdb year 2020). In the study overall: A couple of women and three men aged 18 to 49 years were included in the cohort. For each donor, CD4 naive and CD4 memory were each given three plates, CD8 naive was given two plates, and CD8 memory was given one plate. The study deeply sequenced blood TCR repertoires of about five healthy adults to estimate repertoire size and the extent of clonotype sharing between individuals. To increase sequencing depth and limit assay-specific biases, TCR repertoire library preparation and sequencing were carried out by different laboratories using diverse techniques. Leukapheresis yielded between about 0.94 and 8.9 billion PBMCs per donor.

CDR3 length: 16 amino acids, cysteine to phenylalanine. Only the CDR3 DNA is retained, 48 bases long and in frame from the first base. The germline V gene gives CDR1 as SGHAT and CDR2 as FQNNGV. A distance of 13 bases separates the germline ends of V and J, which lose 5 bases and 0 bases respectively. TCR CDR3 regions were amplified from genomic DNA by multiplex PCR using the deep immunoSEQ assay. Extracted genomic DNA from each cell subset was spread evenly across all wells of several immunoSEQ 96-well plates, with each plate serving as a replicate. For sorted subsets, each replicate PCR was loaded with about 0.2 ug genomic DNA, equivalent to roughly 30,000 T cell genomes. Purified libraries were quantified with a Qubit 3.0 fluorometer, sized on a Bioanalyzer 2100, and re-quantified with the KAPA Library Quantification kit. Every immunoSEQ 96-well plate was sequenced on a dedicated single-read 150-cycle Illumina NextSeq 550 flow cell. In the source study's methods: Because only junctional sequences without quality scores were contained in the immunoSEQ output, filtering matching that applied to full-length reads could not be performed. Sequences were annotated with PyIR, a Python wrapper for IgBLAST v1.9, and V/J genes and CDR3 were assigned using IMGT germline references. Any read was removed if the V/J assignment was weak (E-value above 1e-6), the CDR3 was missing, or the read contained stop codons, out-of-frame junctions, or ambiguous translated residues. V3J clonotypes were defined as sequences sharing an identical inferred V gene, J gene, and CDR3 amino acid sequence. To compute the percentage overlap between repertoires, the number of shared unique clonotypes was divided by the size of the smaller repertoire. RTK rarefaction, the Chao1 estimator, and Recon v2.1 estimates of unobserved clonotypes were used to assess repertoire richness. OLGA was used to compute generation probabilities for all TCRbeta clonotypes that the gDNA method yielded from several donors. The source is immuneACCESS, and TCRdb retained only in-frame sequences with V and J called. Part of the clones is not carried over; for the studies checked, unresolved V genes explain less than half of this, and the remainder is unexplained. Clonal size and the V and J genes are those of that table, whereas D and trimming came from the DNA. Here the sample has about 2 million clones; 85% to 95% occur a single time. 0.1% to 0.15% of the sample lies in the top ten.

Broader findings and caveats from the paper: Sampling was limited to blood, and TCR repertoires in tissue likely differ from TCR repertoires in blood. Pairwise subsampling indicated that sequencing depth was expected to affect the degree of clonotype sharing among donors. Because the study included a small number of donors, the genetic and exposure-history diversity represented was limited. Sharing across a few donors was observed for 4.5% to 6.5% of naive CD4, under 4% of naive CD8, over 2% of memory CD4, and about 0.38% of memory CD8 clonotypes. Naive subsets generally had larger estimated clonotype richness than memory subsets. Compared with non-shared clonotypes, the clonotypes found in all four sorted-subset donors had higher generation probabilities. Rarefaction of sorted-subset datasets indicated incomplete sequencing despite the large sequencing depth.

Donors were healthy HIV-negative adults with no recently reported acute infections or vaccinations. All donors were Caucasian adults living in Nashville, Tennessee, USA. CD4+ T cells were enriched through magnetic negative selection, after which naive cells were positively selected on CD45RA and the remaining negative fraction served as the memory subset. Blood was obtained by leukapheresis, after which PBMCs were separated by Ficoll-Histopaque density gradient centrifugation and cryopreserved in liquid nitrogen vapor phase. Purity and quantity of every magnetically sorted T cell population were checked by analytical flow cytometry. Genomic DNA was isolated from each sorted fraction and quantified by UV absorbance on a Nanodrop 2000c. Note on this clone: No antigen is known for it. Per-base quality was not reported, and no clone a single base away is much larger than it.

The V gene is TRBV11-2 and the J gene is TRBJ1-4, with the D gene too uncertain to name. Sequenced material: naive CD4+ T cells sorted from blood. The cell subset or site label here, explained by the study, means: CD45RA+ positively selected. The source is a man in his late teens or twenties in good health. The sequenced DNA is TGTGCCAGCAGCGTGGGCATAAGCTCAACTAATGAAAAACTGTTTTTT. This yields the protein CASSVGISSTNEKLFF. The full variable domain, completed from the reference TRBV11-2 and TRBJ1-4 proteins outside the CDR3, reads EAGVAQSPRYKIIEKRQSVAFWCNPISGHATLYWYQQILGQGPKLLIQFQNNGVVDDSQLPKDRFSAERLKGVDSTLKIQPAKLEDSAVYLCASSVGISSTNEKLFFGSGTQLSVL.